The 25 T cell receptor beta chains below were found in one sample sequenced in a study of neurological immune-mediated disorders. Each CDR3 protein gets one entry after TCRdb re-called the 5' RACE reads with MiXCR. The data contain under 75,000 distinct CDR3 sequences, around 3.4% of them singletons. Material: PBMCs. The receptors stem from a woman aged 60 to 75 with multiple sclerosis.

This clonotype was counted ten times or more. One end of the junction fails to match germline, which may point to a read error. The rearrangement uses TRBV28 and TRBJ2-2; D is uncertain. Per germline, CDR1 MDHEN and CDR2 SYDVKM. The CDR3 loop spans 14 amino acids. CDR3 in DNA: TGTGCCAGCAACGATGCGACGAATACCGGGGAGCTGTTTTTT. Its translation: CASNDATNTGELFF.

In its sample, this clonotype was seen many times. The chain carries TRBV12-3 or TRBV12-4 and TRBJ2-2; no firm D call. V was trimmed by 3 bases and J by 7 bases, leaving 9 bases between them. The CDR3 is 13 amino acids. The CDR3 coding sequence is TGTGCCAGCAGTTTTATAGCTGGCGGGGAGCTGTTTTTT. Amino acid sequence: CASSFIAGGELFF.

This clonotype occurred many times. V and J are TRBV5-1 and TRBJ2-7; no definite D call. V lost 0 bases to trimming and J lost 0 bases, with 13 bases between them. This CDR3 region has 16 residues. CDR1 is SGHRS, CDR2 YFSETQ, per germline. The CDR3 region has the DNA TGCGCCAGCAGCTTGGATCCGTCCGGAATCTCCTACGAGCAGTACTTC. Translation gives CASSLDPSGISYEQYF. Complete variable domain (other parts from reference TRBV5-1 and TRBJ2-7): KAGVTQTPRYLIKTRGQQVTLSCSPISGHRSVSWYQQTPGQGLQFLFEYFSETQRNKGNFPGRFSGRQFSNSRSEMNVSTLELGDSALYLCASSLDPSGISYEQYFGPGTRLTVT.

This clonotype has at least ten counts. A read error may produce the germline difference seen at one junction end. The chain recombines TRBV7-9 with TRBJ1-1, with 11 nucleotides matching TRBD1. The CDR3 runs 13 residues. CDR1 is SEHNR and CDR2 is FQNEAQ in the germline V gene (reference sequence). The CDR3 nucleotides are TGTGCCAGCACCTCCTTAGGGGGACAGGGGGTTCTATTT. Translation gives CASTSLGGQGVLF.

Many counts were recorded for this clonotype. V and J are TRBV28 and TRBJ2-7; no reliable D call. Trimming removed 5 bases from V and 1 base from J, with 6 bases in between. Looked up from germline, CDR1 is MDHEN and CDR2 is SYDVKM. The CDR3 loop spans 12 amino acids. This CDR3 is CASSKISYEQYF. The CDR3 DNA reads TGTGCCAGCAGTAAGATTTCCTACGAGCAGTACTTC.

Many counts were recorded for this clonotype. The gene calls are TRBV29-1 and TRBJ2-7, with D maybe TRBD1 (6 bases). The germline CDR1 and CDR2 sequences are SQVTM and ANQGSEA. The CDR3 loop spans 12 amino acids. Trimming took 6 bases from V and 3 from J, leaving 12 bases between them. CDR3 DNA: TGCAGCGTCTACAGGGATGGCTACGAGCAGTACTTC. As protein: CSVYRDGYEQYF.

This clonotype was counted ten times or more. The J gene is TRBJ1-1, the V gene TRBV6-4; the match to TRBD1 covers 7 bases. J gave up 5 bases and V 6 bases, and 6 bases lay outside the gene matches. CDR3 length: 13 amino acids. CDR1 is MRHNA and CDR2 is SNTAGT in the germline V gene. CDR3 amino acids: CASSQTGETEAFF. CDR3 sequence (DNA): TGTGCCAGCAGCCAAACAGGGGAAACTGAAGCTTTCTTT.

This clonotype was seen at least ten times. This rearrangement joins TRBV12-3 or TRBV12-4 to TRBJ2-7; no firm D call. V lost 2 bases to trimming and J lost 3 bases, with 11 bases between them. The CDR3 totals 14 residues. This chain's CDR3 is CASSLRAGFYEQYF. In nucleotides, the CDR3 is TGTGCCAGCAGTTTACGGGCAGGATTCTACGAGCAGTACTTC.

The chain recombines TRBV12-3 or TRBV12-4 with TRBJ2-2, with a weak D call TRBD2 (5 bases). With 2 bases removed from V and 1 base from J, the gap between germline ends came to 17 bases. The CDR3 loop spans 18 amino acids. The CDR3 protein is CASSLYTAADKNTGELFF. The CDR3 DNA follows: TGTGCCAGCAGTTTATACACAGCGGCCGATAAGAACACCGGGGAGCTGTTTTTT.

Many counts were recorded for this clonotype. V is TRBV20-1 and J is TRBJ2-3, with a tentative D call TRBD2 (6 bases). Between the trimmed V and J ends, which lost 6 bases and 2 bases, there was a span of 18 bases. This CDR3 is 15 amino acids long. Germline V lookup: CDR1 DFQATT, CDR2 SNEGSKA (reference sequence). The CDR3 bases are TGCAGTGCGGTCGAGTTAGCGGTATTCACAGATACGCAGTATTTT. It is translated as CSAVELAVFTDTQYF.

This clonotype was detected many times. This chain uses TRBV12-3 or TRBV12-4 with TRBJ2-7; TRBD2 agrees at 8 bases. With V trimmed by 3 bases and J by 2 bases, 6 bases remained unmatched. This CDR3 is 15 amino acids long. CDR3 nucleotides: TGTGCCAGCAGTTTTTCGGCGGGAGGCGCCTACGAGCAGTACTTC. Its translation is CASSFSAGGAYEQYF.

The sample holds many counts of this clonotype. V and J are TRBV5-1 and TRBJ1-2; D might be TRBD1 (5 bases). V lost 5 bases and J 0 bases, leaving 14 bases between the germline ends. The germline CDR1 and CDR2 sequences are SGHRS and YFSETQ. The length of the CDR3 is 15 residues. The CDR3 DNA follows: TGCGCCAGCAGGCAAGGGGCCGGTACTAACTATGGCTACACCTTC. This translates into CASRQGAGTNYGYTF.

This clonotype was detected many times. This sequence joins TRBV5-1 and TRBJ2-5, with 10 bases fitting TRBD1. V shed 6 bases, J shed 4 bases, and the junction held 9 bases outside the gene matches. This CDR3 has 15 amino acids. Germline loops: CDR1 SGHRS, CDR2 YFSETQ. CDR3 sequence reads: CASTPRTGGRETQYF. CDR3 in DNA: TGCGCCAGCACCCCCAGGACAGGGGGTCGAGAGACCCAGTACTTC.

This clonotype was seen repeatedly, ten times or more. V is TRBV5-1 and J is TRBJ1-2, with TRBD1 matching 7 bases. Germline V gene sequence: CDR1 SGHRS, CDR2 YFSETQ. Trimming took 4 bases from V and 5 from J; bases not matched to a gene: 11. CDR3 length: 15 residues. The CDR3 DNA reads TGCGCCAGCAGCCAACGACAGGGAGGGGGATATGGCTACACCTTC. Translated: CASSQRQGGGYGYTF.

This clonotype was recorded many times. This sequence joins TRBV20-1 and TRBJ1-1; D possibly corresponds to TRBD1 (5 bases). CDR1 is DFQATT and CDR2 is SNEGSKA in the germline V gene (reference sequence). The CDR3 contains 13 residues. The V end was cut by 8 bases, the J end by 0 bases, with 13 bases between. CDR3 sequence (DNA): TGCAGTTCCGCACGGGGGTTGAACACTGAAGCTTTCTTT. It encodes CSSARGLNTEAFF.

This clonotype appeared a few times. The J gene is TRBJ1-1, the V gene TRBV20-1, with 7 bases lining up with TRBD1. The CDR3 covers 13 residues. The J segment lost 1 base and the V segment lost 6 bases, leaving 5 bases of the junction unmatched. Germline CDR1 reads DFQATT; CDR2 reads SNEGSKA (reference sequence). As DNA, the CDR3 is TGCAGTGCGGCGGGACAGACGAACACTGAAGCTTTCTTT. This sequence encodes CSAAGQTNTEAFF.

In its sample, this clonotype was seen many times. The chain combines TRBV10-3 with TRBJ2-3, with D maybe TRBD2 (6 bases). Germline V gene sequence: CDR1 ENHRY, CDR2 SYGVKD. CDR3 length: 13 amino acids. Trimming left V 6 bases short and J 0 bases short, with 7 bases between. The CDR3 is CAIRGTSTDTQYF. CDR3 coding DNA: TGTGCCATCAGAGGGACTAGCACAGATACGCAGTATTTT.

This clonotype was seen ten or more times. The V gene is TRBV7-8, the J gene TRBJ2-2; D call uncertain. Germline values: CDR1 SGHVS, CDR2 FQNEAQ. The V and J ends lost 2 bases and 1 base respectively, with 8 bases between them. The CDR3 consists of 15 residues. The CDR3: CASSLSAGNTGELFF. In DNA, the CDR3 is TGTGCCAGCAGCTTAAGTGCAGGGAACACCGGGGAGCTGTTTTTT.

This clonotype occurred many times. The V and J genes are TRBV20-1 and TRBJ2-3; tentatively, D is TRBD2 (5 bases). The V and J ends lost 5 bases and 2 bases respectively, with 20 bases between them. The CDR3 is 16 amino acids. Germline CDR1 reads DFQATT; CDR2 reads SNEGSKA (reference sequence). In nucleotides, the CDR3 is TGCAGTGCTCCCCCACCGCCCGGGGAAATCACAGATACGCAGTATTTT. Translated: CSAPPPPGEITDTQYF.

This clonotype was detected ten times or more. V and J are TRBV20-1 and TRBJ2-2; no firm D call. Trimming shortened V by 6 bases and J by 6 bases, and 17 bases separated the two germline ends. Per germline, CDR1 DFQATT and CDR2 SNEGSKA (reference sequence). The CDR3 has 14 amino acids. DNA for the CDR3: TGCAGTGCGACTGACTTTGGCTTCGCCGGGGAGCTGTTTTTT. Its translation is CSATDFGFAGELFF.

This clonotype was seen ten or more times. J is TRBJ2-3 and V is TRBV2; possibly TRBD2 for D (6 bases). In germline, CDR1 is SNHLY, CDR2 FYNNEI. V dropped 6 bases and J dropped 9 bases, with 13 bases sitting between them. This CDR3 is built from 12 residues. The CDR3 coding sequence is TGTGCCAGCAGAATGGGACTTCAAACGCAGTATTTT. Translated, it gives CASRMGLQTQYF. The variable domain in full, completed from reference TRBV2 and TRBJ2-3, reads EPEVTQTPSHQVTQMGQEVILRCVPISNHLYFYWYRQILGQKVEFLVSFYNNEISEKSEIFDDQFSVERPDGSNFTLKIRSTKLEDSAMYFCASRMGLQTQYFGPGTRLTVL.

This clonotype came up many times. This chain uses TRBV5-5 with TRBJ2-6; D may match TRBD1 or TRBD2 (5 bases each). V dropped 7 bases and J dropped 1 base, with 15 bases sitting between them. The germline CDR1 and CDR2 sequences are SGHKS and YYEKEE (reference sequence). This CDR3 is 16 amino acids long. CDR3 DNA sequence: TGTGCCAGCCGTCGAGGGGTCGGTTCTGGGGCCAACGTCCTGACTTTC. Its protein is CASRRGVGSGANVLTF.

Ten or more counts support this clonotype. V gene TRBV25-1 combines with J gene TRBJ1-4; D is ambiguous. The CDR3 covers 14 residues. Trimming pared 3 bases from V and 8 bases from J, leaving 13 bases between. Germline lookup yields CDR1 MGHDK and CDR2 SYGVNS. DNA of the CDR3: TGTGCCAGCAGTGACAACTCCCTAGGGGAAAAACTGTTTTTT. Amino acids: CASSDNSLGEKLFF.

This clonotype was detected ten times or more. The genes are TRBV9 and TRBJ2-5; perhaps TRBD2 as D (5 bases). The CDR3 runs to 14 residues. The V and J ends lost 3 bases and 5 bases respectively, with 14 bases between them. CDR1 and CDR2 (germline): SGDLS, YYNGEE. The CDR3 region has the DNA TGTGCCAGCAGCGGACTCTCGGGAATGGAGACCCAGTACTTC. Translating it yields CASSGLSGMETQYF.

This clonotype appeared many times. The chain links TRBV12-3 or TRBV12-4 to TRBJ2-7, with 7 bases lining up with TRBD2. V gave up 8 bases and J gave up 3 bases; unmatched junction bases: 13. This CDR3 has 15 amino acids. Written as DNA, the CDR3 is TGTGCCAGCCGCCCAGCGGGGAACCTCAACTACGAGCAGTACTTC. This codes for CASRPAGNLNYEQYF.